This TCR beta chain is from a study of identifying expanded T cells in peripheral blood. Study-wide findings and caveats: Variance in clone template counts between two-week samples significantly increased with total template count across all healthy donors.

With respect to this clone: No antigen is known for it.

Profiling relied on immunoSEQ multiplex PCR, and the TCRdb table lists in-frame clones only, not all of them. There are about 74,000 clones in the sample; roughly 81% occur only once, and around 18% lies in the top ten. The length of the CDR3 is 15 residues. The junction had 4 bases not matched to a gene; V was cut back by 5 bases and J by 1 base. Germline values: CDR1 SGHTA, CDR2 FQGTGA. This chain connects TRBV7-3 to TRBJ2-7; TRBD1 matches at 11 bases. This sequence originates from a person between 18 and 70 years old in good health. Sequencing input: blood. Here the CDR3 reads CASSQGQGGSYEQYF. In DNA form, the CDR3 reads TGTGCCAGCAGCCAGGGACAGGGGGGTTCCTACGAGCAGTACTTC.